This T cell receptor (beta chain) emerged from a study of blood T cell repertoires in COVID-19. With respect to this clone: In the same sample, other DNA sequences code for this CDR3.

Unmatched junction bases numbered 3, after V lost 0 bases and J lost 6 bases. In germline, CDR1 is SGDLS, CDR2 YYNGEE. The length of the CDR3 is 14 residues. Only in-frame clones appear in the TCRdb table, and some are missing; sequencing was by immunoSEQ multiplex PCR. The table records hundreds of thousands of clones, roughly 81% of them present only once. The sequence was obtained from a woman of 80 years or more with COVID-19, enrolled during active disease. The sequenced material came from peripheral blood. The genes are TRBV9 and TRBJ1-5; 7 bases agree with TRBD1. CDR3 residues: CASSVEGAGQPQHF. The CDR3 DNA reads TGTGCCAGCAGCGTAGAGGGGGCTGGTCAGCCCCAGCATTTT.